Below, one T cell receptor beta chain is given with its context. Only in-frame clones appear in the TCRdb table, and some are missing; sequencing was by immunoSEQ multiplex PCR. The table has around 39,000 clones, 74% seen once. This entry is derived from a study of immune evolution from preneoplasia to lung adenocarcinoma. Resections took place in Japan or China from about 2014 to 2018. Germline V gene data show CDR1 as SNHLY and CDR2 as FYNNEI. V dropped 8 bases and J dropped 8; count of bases not matched to a gene: 2. The CDR3 runs 12 residues. The chain joins TRBV2 to TRBJ2-1; 11 bases map to TRBD1. The sequence was obtained from a person aged 60 to 70 with lung adenocarcinoma. Source material: FFPE invasive lung adenocarcinoma tissue. The CDR3 sequence is CASRDRGDEQFF. Written as DNA, the CDR3 is TGTGCCAGCCGGGACAGGGGGGATGAGCAGTTCTTC.